This T cell receptor (beta chain) was identified in a study of tumor and adjacent non-tumor tissue in lung cancer. The V end lost 2 bases, the J end lost 8 bases, and 12 bases lay between the germline ends. The CDR3 spans 14 residues. Germline assignment: CDR1 MDHEN and CDR2 SYDVKM. Points on this clonotype: This CDR3 is missing its conserved last phenylalanine or tryptophan, likely due to a read error.

A modified ARM-PCR protocol with three rounds of nested PCR amplified TCRbeta. TCRdb independently ran MiXCR on the multiplex PCR reads; one entry per CDR3 protein. Here the sample spans tens of thousands of distinct CDR3 sequences, roughly 80% being singletons. RNA was extracted from bulk tissue without any cell sorting. The sequence was obtained from a woman between 50 and 59 years old with non-small cell lung cancer. Sample: lung tumor tissue. The rearrangement uses TRBV28 and TRBJ1-4, with D hard to call. CDR3 sequence: CASSLAPPCEKLFV. In DNA form, the CDR3 reads TGTGCCAGCAGTTTAGCCCCTCCCTGCGAAAAACTGTTTGTT.